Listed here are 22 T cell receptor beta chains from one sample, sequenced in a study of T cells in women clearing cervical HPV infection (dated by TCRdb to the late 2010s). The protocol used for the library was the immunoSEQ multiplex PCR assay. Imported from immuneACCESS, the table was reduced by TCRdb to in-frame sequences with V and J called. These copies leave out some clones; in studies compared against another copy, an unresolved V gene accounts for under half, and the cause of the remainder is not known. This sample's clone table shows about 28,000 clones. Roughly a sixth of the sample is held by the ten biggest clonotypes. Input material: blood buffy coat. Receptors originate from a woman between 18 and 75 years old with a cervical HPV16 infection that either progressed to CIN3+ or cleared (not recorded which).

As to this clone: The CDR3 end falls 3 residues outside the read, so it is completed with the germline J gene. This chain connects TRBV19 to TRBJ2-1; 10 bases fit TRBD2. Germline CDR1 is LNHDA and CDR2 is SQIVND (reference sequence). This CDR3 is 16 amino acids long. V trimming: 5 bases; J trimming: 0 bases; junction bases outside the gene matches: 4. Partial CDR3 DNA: TGTGCCAGTAGTTACCCTAGCGGGAGCTCCTACAATGAG. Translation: CASSYPSGSSYNE. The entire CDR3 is CASSYPSGSSYNEQFF.

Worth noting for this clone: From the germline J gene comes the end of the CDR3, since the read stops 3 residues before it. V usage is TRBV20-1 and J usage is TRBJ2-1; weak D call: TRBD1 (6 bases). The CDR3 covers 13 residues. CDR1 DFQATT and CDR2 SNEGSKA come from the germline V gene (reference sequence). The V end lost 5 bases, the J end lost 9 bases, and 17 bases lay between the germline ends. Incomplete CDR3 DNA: TGCAGTGCTCATACGCCGGGACAACCTGAG. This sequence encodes CSAHTPGQPE. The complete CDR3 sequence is CSAHTPGQPEQFF.

The part of the CDR3 DNA that was read is TGCAGTGCTAGACCACAGGGGAACAACGAG. Amino acids: CSARPQGNNE. The whole CDR3 sequence reads CSARPQGNNEQYF. This rearrangement joins TRBV20-1 to TRBJ2-7, with 7 bases identical to TRBD1. The CDR3 extends 3 residues past the end of the read, so its final part is completed from the germline J gene. The V and J ends lost 2 bases and 5 bases, in that order; junction bases with no gene match: 6. Germline lookup yields CDR1 DFQATT and CDR2 SNEGSKA (reference sequence). The CDR3 totals 13 residues.

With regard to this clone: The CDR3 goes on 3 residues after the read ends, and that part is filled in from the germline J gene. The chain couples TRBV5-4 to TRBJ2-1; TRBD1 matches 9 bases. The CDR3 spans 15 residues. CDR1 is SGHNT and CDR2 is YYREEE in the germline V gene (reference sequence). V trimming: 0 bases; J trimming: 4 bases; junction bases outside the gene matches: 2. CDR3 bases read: TGTGCCAGCAGCTTGGTCGGACAGGGGTACAATGAG. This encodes CASSLVGQGYNE. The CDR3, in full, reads CASSLVGQGYNEQFF.

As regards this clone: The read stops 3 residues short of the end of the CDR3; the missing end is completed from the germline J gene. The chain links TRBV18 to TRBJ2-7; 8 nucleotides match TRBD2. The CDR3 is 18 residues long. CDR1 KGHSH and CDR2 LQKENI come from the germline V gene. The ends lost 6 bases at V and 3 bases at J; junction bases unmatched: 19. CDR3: CASSQRGQGGDSGYEQYF. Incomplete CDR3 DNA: TGTGCCAGCTCTCAGCGGGGGCAGGGTGGCGACAGTGGCTACGAG.

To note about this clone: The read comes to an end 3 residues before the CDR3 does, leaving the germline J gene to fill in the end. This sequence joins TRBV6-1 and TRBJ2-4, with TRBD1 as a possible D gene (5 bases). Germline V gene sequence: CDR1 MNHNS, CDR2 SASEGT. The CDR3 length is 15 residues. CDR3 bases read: TGTGCCAGCAGTGAGCGGACGGCAGGGATACATGGT. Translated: CASSERTAGIHG. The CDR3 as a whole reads CASSERTAGIHGQYF.

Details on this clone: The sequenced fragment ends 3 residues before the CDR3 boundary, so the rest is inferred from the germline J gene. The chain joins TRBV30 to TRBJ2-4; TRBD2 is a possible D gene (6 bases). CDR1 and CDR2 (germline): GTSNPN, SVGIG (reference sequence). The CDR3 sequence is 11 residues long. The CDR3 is CAWSLADYQYF. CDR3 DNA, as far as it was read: TGTGCCTGGAGTCTTGCGGACTAT.

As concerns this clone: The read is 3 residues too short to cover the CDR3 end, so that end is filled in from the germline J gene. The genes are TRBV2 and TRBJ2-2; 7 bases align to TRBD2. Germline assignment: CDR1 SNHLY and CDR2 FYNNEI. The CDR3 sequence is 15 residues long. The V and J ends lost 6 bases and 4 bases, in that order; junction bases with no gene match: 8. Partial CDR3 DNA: TGTGCCAGCAGAAGACTAGCCCCGGGCACCGGGGAG. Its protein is CASRRLAPGTGE. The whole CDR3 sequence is CASRRLAPGTGELFF. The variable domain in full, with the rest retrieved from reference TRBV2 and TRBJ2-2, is EPEVTQTPSHQVTQMGQEVILRCVPISNHLYFYWYRQILGQKVEFLVSFYNNEISEKSEIFDDQFSVERPDGSNFTLKIRSTKLEDSAMYFCASRRLAPGTGELFFGEGSRLTVL.

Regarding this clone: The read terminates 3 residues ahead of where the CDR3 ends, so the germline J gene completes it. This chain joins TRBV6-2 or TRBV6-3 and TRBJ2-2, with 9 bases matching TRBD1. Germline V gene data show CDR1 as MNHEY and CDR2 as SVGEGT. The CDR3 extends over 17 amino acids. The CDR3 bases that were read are TGTGCCAGCAGCCCCGACAGGGGGACGCGTGGGGCCAACGTG. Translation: CASSPDRGTRGANV. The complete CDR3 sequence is CASSPDRGTRGANVLFF.

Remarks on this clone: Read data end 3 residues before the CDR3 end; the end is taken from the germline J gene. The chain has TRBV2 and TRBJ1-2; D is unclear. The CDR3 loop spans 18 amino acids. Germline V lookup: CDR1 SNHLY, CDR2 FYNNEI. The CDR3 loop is CASSEELAGLSSYNDYTF. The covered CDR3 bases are TGTGCCAGCAGTGAAGAACTAGCGGGTTTAAGCTCCTACAATGAC.

CDR3 bases read: TGCGCCAGCACCTTGAGTAGGGGAAGGCACGAG. This codes for CASTLSRGRHE. The CDR3 in its entirety is CASTLSRGRHEQYF. The chain joins TRBV10-2 to TRBJ2-7; TRBD1 is a possible D gene (5 bases). The CDR3 end falls 3 residues outside the read, so it is completed with the germline J gene. V was clipped by 7 bases and J by 5 bases, with 18 bases between them. CDR3 size: 14 residues. Germline lookup yields CDR1 WSHSY and CDR2 SAAADI.

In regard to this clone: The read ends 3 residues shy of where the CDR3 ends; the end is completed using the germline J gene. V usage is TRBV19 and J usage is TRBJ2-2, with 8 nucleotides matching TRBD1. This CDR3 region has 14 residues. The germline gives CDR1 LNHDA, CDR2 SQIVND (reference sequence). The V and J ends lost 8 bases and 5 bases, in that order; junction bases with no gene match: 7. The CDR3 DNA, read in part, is TGTGCCAGTCTATCACGGGACAGGACCGGGGAG. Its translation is CASLSRDRTGE. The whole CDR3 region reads CASLSRDRTGELFF.

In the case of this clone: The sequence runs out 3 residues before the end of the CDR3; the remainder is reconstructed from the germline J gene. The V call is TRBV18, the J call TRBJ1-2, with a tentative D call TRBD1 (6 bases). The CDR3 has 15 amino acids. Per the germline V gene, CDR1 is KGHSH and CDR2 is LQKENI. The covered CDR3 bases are TGTGCCAGCTCACCACCTAGCCAGGGGCGCTCTTGC. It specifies CASSPPSQGRSC. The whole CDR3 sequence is CASSPPSQGRSCYTF.

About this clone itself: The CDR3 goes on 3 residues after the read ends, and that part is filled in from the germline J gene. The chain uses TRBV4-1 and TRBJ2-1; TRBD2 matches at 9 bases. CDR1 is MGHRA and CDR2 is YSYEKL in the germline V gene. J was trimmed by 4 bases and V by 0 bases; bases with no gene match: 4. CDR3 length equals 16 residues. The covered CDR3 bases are TGCGCCAGCAGCCAAGAGCGGGAGGGTTCGTACAATGAG. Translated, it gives CASSQEREGSYNE. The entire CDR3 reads CASSQEREGSYNEQFF.

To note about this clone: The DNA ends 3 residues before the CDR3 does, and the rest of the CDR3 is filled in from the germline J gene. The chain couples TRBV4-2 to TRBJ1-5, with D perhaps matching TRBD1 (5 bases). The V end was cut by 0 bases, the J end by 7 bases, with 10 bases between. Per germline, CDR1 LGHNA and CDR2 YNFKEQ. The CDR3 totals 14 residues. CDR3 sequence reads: CASSQDQGEQPQHF. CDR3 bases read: TGTGCCAGCAGCCAAGACCAAGGGGAGCAGCCC.

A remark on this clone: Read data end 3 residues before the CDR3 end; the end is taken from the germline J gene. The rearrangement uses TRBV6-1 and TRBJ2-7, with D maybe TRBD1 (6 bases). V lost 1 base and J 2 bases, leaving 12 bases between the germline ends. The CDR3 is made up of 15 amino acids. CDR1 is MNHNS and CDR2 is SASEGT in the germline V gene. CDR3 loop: CASSEGGTHTYEQYF. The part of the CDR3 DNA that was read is TGTGCCAGCAGTGAAGGGGGGACACACACCTACGAG.

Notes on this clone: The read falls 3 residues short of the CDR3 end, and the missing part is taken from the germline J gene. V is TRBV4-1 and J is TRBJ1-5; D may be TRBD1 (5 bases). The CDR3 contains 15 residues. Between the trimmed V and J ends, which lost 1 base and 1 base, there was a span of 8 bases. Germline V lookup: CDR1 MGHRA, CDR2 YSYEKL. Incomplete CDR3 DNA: TGCGCCAGCAGCCAAGTAGGGGCGAGCAATCAGCCC. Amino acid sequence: CASSQVGASNQP. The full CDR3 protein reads CASSQVGASNQPQHF.

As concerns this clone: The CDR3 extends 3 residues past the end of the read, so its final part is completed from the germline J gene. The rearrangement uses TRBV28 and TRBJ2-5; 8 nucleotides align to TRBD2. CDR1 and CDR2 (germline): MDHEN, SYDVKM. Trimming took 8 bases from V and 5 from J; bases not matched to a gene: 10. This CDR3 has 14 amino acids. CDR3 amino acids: CASSPAGGQETQYF. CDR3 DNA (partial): TGTGCCAGCTCCCCCGCGGGGGGTCAGGAGACC.

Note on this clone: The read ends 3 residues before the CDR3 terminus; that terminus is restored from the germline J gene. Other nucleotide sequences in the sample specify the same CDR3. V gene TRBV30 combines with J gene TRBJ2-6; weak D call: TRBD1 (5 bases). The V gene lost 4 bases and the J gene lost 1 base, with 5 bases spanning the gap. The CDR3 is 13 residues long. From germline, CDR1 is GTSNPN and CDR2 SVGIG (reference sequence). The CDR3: CAWTGSGANVLTF. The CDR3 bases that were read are TGTGCCTGGACAGGGTCTGGGGCCAACGTC. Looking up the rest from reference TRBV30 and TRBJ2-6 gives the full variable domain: SQTIHQWPATLVQPVGSPLSLECTVEGTSNPNLYWYRQAAGRGLQLLFYSVGIGQISSEVPQNLSASRPQDRQFILSSKKLLLSDSGFYLCAWTGSGANVLTFGAGSRLTVL.

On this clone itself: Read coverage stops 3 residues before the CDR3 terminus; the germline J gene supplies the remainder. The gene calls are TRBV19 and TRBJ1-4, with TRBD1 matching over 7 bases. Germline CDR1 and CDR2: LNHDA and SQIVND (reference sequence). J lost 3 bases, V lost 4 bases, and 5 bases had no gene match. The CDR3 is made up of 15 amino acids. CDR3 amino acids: CASSTRTGSNEKLFF. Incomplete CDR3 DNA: TGTGCCAGTAGTACCCGGACAGGTTCTAATGAAAAA.

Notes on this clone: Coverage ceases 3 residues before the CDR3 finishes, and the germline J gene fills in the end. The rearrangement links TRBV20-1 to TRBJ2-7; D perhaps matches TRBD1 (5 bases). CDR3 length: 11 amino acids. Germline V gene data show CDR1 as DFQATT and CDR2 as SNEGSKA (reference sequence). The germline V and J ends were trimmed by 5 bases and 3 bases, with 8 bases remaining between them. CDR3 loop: CSALDNYEQYF. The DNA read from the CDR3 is TGCAGTGCTTTGGACAACTACGAG.

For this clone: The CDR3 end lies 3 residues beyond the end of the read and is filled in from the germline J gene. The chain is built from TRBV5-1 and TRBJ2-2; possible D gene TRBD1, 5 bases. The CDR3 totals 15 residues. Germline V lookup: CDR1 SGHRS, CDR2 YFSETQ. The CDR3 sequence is CASSLGQGSNEKLFF. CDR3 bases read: TGCGCCAGCAGCTTGGGGCAGGGATCTAATGAAAAG.